These 18 T cell receptor beta chains were sequenced from one sample in a study of tumor-infiltrating lymphocytes in localized non-small cell lung cancer. Sequenced by immunoSEQ multiplex PCR; TCRdb stores in-frame clones only, minus some. Of over 5,500 clones in the sample, more than 60% were seen once. The specimen was lung tumor tissue. These receptors came from a human donor with non-small cell lung cancer.

This clone was counted a few times. The DNA for the CDR3 is TGTGCCAGCACCTCCGGGACTGGAGTGGCCGAGCAGTTCTTC. Residues: CASTSGTGVAEQFF. The chain joins TRBV27 to TRBJ2-1, with TRBD2 as a possible D gene (6 bases). Looked up from germline, CDR1 is MNHEY and CDR2 is SMNVEV (reference sequence). Trimming stripped 7 bases from V and 10 bases from J, with 20 bases between. The CDR3 consists of 14 residues.

The V call is TRBV18, the J call TRBJ2-2; D not resolved. V was trimmed by 1 base and J by 8 bases, leaving 5 bases between them. Germline V CDR1 and CDR2: KGHSH, LQKENI. This CDR3 region has 12 residues. CDR3 amino acids: CASSPQSGELFF. The CDR3 DNA is TGTGCCAGCTCACCACAATCAGGGGAGCTGTTTTTT. The full variable domain, its missing parts supplied by reference TRBV18 and TRBJ2-2, is NAGVMQNPRHLVRRRGQEARLRCSPMKGHSHVYWYRQLPEEGLKFMVYLQKENIIDESGMPKERFSAEFPKEGPSILRIQQVVRGDSAAYFCASSPQSGELFFGEGSRLTVL.

Written as DNA, the CDR3 is TGTGCCAGCAGTTTTAGGACAGGGCGCAACTCTGGAAACACCATATATTTT. Residues: CASSFRTGRNSGNTIYF. The chain is built from TRBV28 and TRBJ1-3, with TRBD1 identical over 8 bases. There are 17 residues in the CDR3. Germline CDR1 MDHEN, CDR2 SYDVKM. The trim removed 3 bases at V and 0 bases at J, leaving 7 bases unmatched.

V and J are TRBV7-9 and TRBJ2-1; TRBD2 matches at 14 bases. Germline V gives CDR1 SEHNR, CDR2 FQNEAQ (reference sequence). J lost 5 bases, V lost 5 bases, and 2 bases had no gene match. This CDR3 is 15 amino acids long. CDR3 bases: TGTGCCAGCAGCGAGGGACTAGCGGGAGACAATGAGCAGTTCTTC. Translated, it gives CASSEGLAGDNEQFF.

The chain links TRBV4-1 to TRBJ2-5, with D tentatively TRBD2 (5 bases). Germline assignment: CDR1 MGHRA and CDR2 YSYEKL. The CDR3 consists of 19 residues. V lost 0 bases, J lost 7 bases, and 27 bases lay in between. This chain's CDR3 is CASSQDWPSGWVGDGTQYF. CDR3 DNA sequence: TGCGCCAGCAGCCAAGATTGGCCCTCGGGATGGGTTGGCGATGGGACCCAGTACTTC.

CDR3: CASSFQQGAYEQYF. In DNA, the CDR3 is TGTGCCAGCAGCTTCCAACAGGGGGCATACGAGCAGTACTTC. V gene TRBV4-2 combines with J gene TRBJ2-7; 9 nucleotides agree with TRBD1. The CDR3 is 14 amino acids. The J segment lost 4 bases and the V segment lost 5 bases, leaving 6 bases of the junction unmatched. Germline CDR1 and CDR2: LGHNA and YNFKEQ.

This clone has just a few counts. J is TRBJ1-5 and V is TRBV6-1, with 8 bases identical to TRBD1. CDR1 is MNHNS and CDR2 is SASEGT in the germline V gene. The V gene end was trimmed by 7 bases and the J gene end by 7 bases; junction bases not matched to a gene: 12. CDR3 length: 15 amino acids. The CDR3 DNA is TGTGCCAGCATCAACGTTGGACAGGGCCGACAGCCCCAGCATTTT. It encodes CASINVGQGRQPQHF.

By share, this clone counts as medium-sized. The CDR3 sequence: CASAPSGYGGYTF. The CDR3 DNA reads TGTGCCAGCGCTCCTTCGGGGTATGGTGGCTACACCTTC. The chain has TRBV6-5 and TRBJ1-2; D call uncertain. V was clipped by 8 bases and J by 7 bases, with 17 bases between them. The CDR3 is 13 residues long. Germline CDR1 and CDR2: MNHEY and SVGAGI.

Comments on this clone: This is likely an artifact of a read error, given a far larger clone one base away. The chain combines TRBV7-9 with TRBJ1-6, with TRBD1 matching 9 bases. V shed 5 bases, J shed 7 bases, and the junction held 6 bases outside the gene matches. Germline V gene data show CDR1 as SEHNR and CDR2 as FQNEAQ (reference sequence). The CDR3 length is 15 residues. The CDR3 sequence is CASSQYGQGNSPLHF. The CDR3 DNA reads as TGTGCCAGCAGCCAGTACGGACAGGGGAATTCACCCCTCCACTTT.

The chain joins TRBV6-1 to TRBJ2-7; 7 bases agree with TRBD1. Germline loops: CDR1 MNHNS, CDR2 SASEGT. Germline trimming cut 4 bases from V and 0 bases from J; bases unmatched to any gene: 12. The CDR3 has 17 residues. The CDR3 region has the DNA TGTGCCAGCAGTGGGTGGACAGGCCTTAGGGCCTCCTACGAGCAGTACTTC. Translation: CASSGWTGLRASYEQYF.

The sample holds a few counts of this clone. The V call is TRBV29-1, the J call TRBJ2-7; D uncertain. The CDR3 is 13 residues long. Germline V gene data show CDR1 as SQVTM and CDR2 as ANQGSEA. The V end was cut by 6 bases, the J end by 3 bases, with 15 bases between. This CDR3 is CSVRTDTYYEQYF. CDR3 DNA: TGCAGCGTCAGGACCGACACCTACTACGAGCAGTACTTC.

For the CDR3, the DNA is TGTGCCAGCAGCAGACAGGGAGAGACCCAGTACTTC. It yields the protein CASSRQGETQYF. This sequence joins TRBV4-2 and TRBJ2-5; TRBD1 aligns across 7 bases. There are 12 residues in the CDR3. V trimming: 5 bases; J trimming: 4 bases; junction bases outside the gene matches: 1. The germline CDR1 and CDR2 sequences are LGHNA and YNFKEQ.

The chain is built from TRBV11-2 and TRBJ1-1, with D perhaps matching TRBD1 (5 bases). From germline, CDR1 is SGHAT and CDR2 FQNNGV. V shed 5 bases and J shed 0 bases, with 19 bases lying between them. This CDR3 has 17 residues. Here the CDR3 reads CASSQEGGGSMNTEAFF. The CDR3 bases are TGTGCCAGCAGCCAAGAAGGCGGGGGATCGATGAACACTGAAGCTTTCTTT.

The CDR3 DNA reads as TGTGCCAGCAGAGAAGGGGGCTTTCTCTATGGCTACACCTTC. Protein product: CASREGGFLYGYTF. The V gene is TRBV28, the J gene TRBJ1-2, with 7 bases matching TRBD1. This CDR3 is built from 14 residues. V shed 6 bases and J 4 bases; nucleotides not matched to a gene: 8. Germline-derived CDR1 and CDR2 are MDHEN and SYDVKM.

The chain combines TRBV6-4 with TRBJ1-2, with 9 bases that match TRBD1. Germline CDR1 is MRHNA and CDR2 is SNTAGT. With 6 bases clipped from V and 3 bases from J, the junction kept 11 bases outside the gene matches. The CDR3 is 16 residues long. In DNA form, the CDR3 reads TGTGCCAGCAGCCTACAGACGGGGACAGGGTACTATGGCTACACCTTC. Encoded protein: CASSLQTGTGYYGYTF.

This clone was picked up a small number of times. The chain is built from TRBV7-8 and TRBJ1-5; perhaps TRBD1 as D (5 bases). CDR3 length: 13 residues. Looked up from germline, CDR1 is SGHVS and CDR2 is FQNEAQ. V gave up 2 bases and J gave up 5 bases, with 7 bases separating them. As DNA, the CDR3 is TGTGCCAGCAGCTTAACCAGGGATCAGCCCCAGCATTTT. This gives the protein CASSLTRDQPQHF.

This clone is a singleton in its sample. This chain links TRBV20-1 with TRBJ2-5; D is perhaps TRBD1 (5 bases). The DNA end favors TRBJ2-7, so the J call may be wrong. The CDR3 sequence is 11 residues long. Germline CDR1 is DFQATT and CDR2 is SNEGSKA (reference sequence). The CDR3 nucleotides read TGCAGTGCCCGCCAGGGCTACGAGCAGTACTTC. Amino acid sequence: CSARQGYEQYF.

V usage is TRBV2 and J usage is TRBJ1-1; D is perhaps TRBD1 (5 bases). Germline V gene data show CDR1 as SNHLY and CDR2 as FYNNEI. This CDR3 contains 13 residues. The V end was cut by 7 bases, the J end by 6 bases, with 15 bases between. The CDR3 reads CASKGLGEAEAFF. The DNA for the CDR3 is TGTGCCAGCAAGGGTTTAGGGGAAGCTGAAGCTTTCTTT.